This TCR beta chain emerged from a study of blood T cells in healthy people across ages. Study results and limitations: A roughly linear fall in TCR beta diversity per million T cells was seen with increasing age. When one million T cells were used, diversity estimates were thought to be underestimates.

Per sample, at least 5.5 micrograms of total RNA were extracted. In regard to this clonotype: Its antigen is unidentified.

Primers used in a second PCR of about 7 to 12 cycles were a sample-barcoded 5' primer and a J-beta primer mix. Every sample produced at least 2.5 million CDR3-containing paired-end reads. TCRdb reprocessed the 5' RACE reads via MiXCR and lists one record per CDR3 protein. The sample lists fewer than 900,000 distinct CDR3 sequences, roughly 41% occurring once. Sequencing input: blood. This TCR was sampled from an older woman in good health.

The CDR3 region has the DNA TGCAGTGCGACCGATCGGTTAGCGGGCGGCACAGATACGCAGTATTTT. This codes for CSATDRLAGGTDTQYF. The V and J genes are TRBV20-1 and TRBJ2-3; 7 bases map to TRBD2. Germline values: CDR1 DFQATT, CDR2 SNEGSKA (reference sequence). V gave up 6 bases and J gave up 1 base; unmatched junction bases: 13. The CDR3 runs 16 residues.